These 27 T cell receptor beta chains originate from one sample sequenced in a study of shared clonotypes between healthy human individuals. Assay used: immunoSEQ multiplex PCR; TCRdb lists only in-frame clones, some missing. Among roughly 510,000 clones, 60% to 80% were seen once, and the ten largest hold about an eighth. Sequences were obtained from PBMCs. The source of these receptors is a middle-aged woman in good health. Some clones in this sample may be carry-over from other donors' samples.

The chain combines TRBV29-1 with TRBJ1-2, with a possible D match to TRBD1 (6 bases). Germline V gives CDR1 SQVTM, CDR2 ANQGSEA. The CDR3 consists of 13 residues. Trimming removed 4 bases from V and 3 bases from J, with 12 bases in between. The CDR3 region is CSVVIGQHYGYTF. The CDR3 DNA is TGCAGCGTTGTAATCGGACAGCACTATGGCTACACCTTC.

As to this clone: One end of the junction varies from germline; a read error may be responsible. V and J are TRBV27 and TRBJ2-7, with 10 bases aligning to TRBD1. Germline V gene lookup returns CDR1 MNHEY and CDR2 SMNVEV (reference sequence). There are 15 residues in the CDR3. CDR3 protein: CASSSRQGARAIANF. In nucleotides, the CDR3 is TGTGCCAGCAGTTCCCGACAGGGGGCGAGGGCCATAGCAAACTTC.

This chain links TRBV7-8 with TRBJ2-3; perhaps TRBD2 as D (5 bases). The CDR3 sequence is 17 residues long. Per the germline V gene, CDR1 is SGHVS and CDR2 is FQNEAQ. V shed 4 bases and J shed 1 base, with 18 bases lying between them. The CDR3, as DNA: TGTGCCAGCAGCTACCCCCCTGGAAGCGGAGGCACAGATACGCAGTATTTT. This translates into CASSYPPGSGGTDTQYF.

The table lists this clone with a few counts. The DNA of the CDR3 is TGTGCCAGCAGTTCCCTTCGGAGGCAGGGCGCATCCAAAGGCTACACCTTC. This codes for CASSSLRRQGASKGYTF. V is TRBV28 and J is TRBJ1-2; the D gene is possibly TRBD1 (5 bases). Trimming removed 4 bases from V and 8 bases from J, with 26 bases in between. CDR1 is MDHEN, CDR2 SYDVKM, per germline. The CDR3 sequence is 17 residues long.

This chain links TRBV5-4 with TRBJ1-2, with D tentatively TRBD1 (6 bases). Germline V gene sequence: CDR1 SGHNT, CDR2 YYREEE (reference sequence). This CDR3 comprises 14 residues. The V gene lost 4 bases and the J gene lost 0 bases, with 10 bases spanning the gap. The CDR3 sequence: CASSPQGANYGYTF. DNA for the CDR3: TGTGCCAGCAGCCCACAGGGAGCTAACTATGGCTACACCTTC.

V and J are TRBV19 and TRBJ2-1; D call uncertain. V was shortened by 3 bases and J by 3 bases, with 9 bases between the two germline ends. The length of the CDR3 is 14 residues. Germline CDR1 and CDR2: LNHDA and SQIVND (reference sequence). The CDR3 sequence: CASSIWERYNEQFF. For the CDR3, the DNA is TGTGCCAGTAGTATCTGGGAACGCTACAATGAGCAGTTCTTC.

V usage is TRBV6-1 and J usage is TRBJ1-2; TRBD1 aligns across 9 bases. CDR1 is MNHNS, CDR2 SASEGT, per germline. The CDR3 is made up of 14 amino acids. V lost 7 bases to trimming and J lost 2 bases; unmatched junction nucleotides: 5. The CDR3: CASTDGQGNYGYTF. DNA for the CDR3: TGTGCCAGCACCGACGGACAGGGGAACTATGGCTACACCTTC.

The chain links TRBV10-3 to TRBJ2-5, with D perhaps matching TRBD2 (5 bases). The germline gives CDR1 ENHRY, CDR2 SYGVKD. V was trimmed by 2 bases and J by 3 bases, leaving 10 bases between them. The length of the CDR3 is 14 residues. The CDR3: CAISEPAGEETQYF. CDR3 sequence (DNA): TGTGCCATCAGTGAGCCCGCCGGGGAAGAGACCCAGTACTTC.

This rearrangement joins TRBV5-1 to TRBJ1-5; no clear D gene. The CDR3 has 15 amino acids. Germline lookup yields CDR1 SGHRS and CDR2 YFSETQ. With 4 bases removed from V and 5 bases from J, the gap between germline ends came to 16 bases. DNA of the CDR3: TGCGCCAGCAGCCCCCTGGACGGATCTTATCAGCCCCAGCATTTT. It yields the protein CASSPLDGSYQPQHF.

The CDR3 DNA follows: TGTGCCAGCAGCTTAAATGCACCAGGGTTAAGGAATCAGCCCCAGCATTTT. Translation: CASSLNAPGLRNQPQHF. The chain combines TRBV7-2 with TRBJ1-5; possibly TRBD1 for D (5 bases). Germline CDR1 SGHTA, CDR2 FQGNSA. The V end was cut by 2 bases, the J end by 4 bases, with 18 bases between. This CDR3 spans 17 amino acids.

The chain couples TRBV5-1 to TRBJ2-3; 12 nucleotides line up with TRBD2. There are 17 residues in the CDR3. Germline lookup yields CDR1 SGHRS and CDR2 YFSETQ. J was trimmed by 3 bases and V by 2 bases; bases with no gene match: 7. CDR3 loop: CASSLTTSGRGTDTQYF. As DNA, the CDR3 is TGCGCCAGCAGCTTAACGACTAGCGGGAGAGGGACAGATACGCAGTATTTT.

The gene calls are TRBV7-9 and TRBJ2-2; D perhaps matches TRBD2 (5 bases). V lost 8 bases to trimming and J lost 1 base, with 8 bases between them. CDR1 and CDR2 (germline): SEHNR, FQNEAQ (reference sequence). CDR3 length equals 13 residues. The chain's CDR3 is CASARVNTGELFF. CDR3 DNA: TGTGCCAGCGCGAGGGTGAACACCGGGGAGCTGTTTTTT.

V gene TRBV7-2 combines with J gene TRBJ1-3; no definite D call. There are 13 residues in the CDR3. Trimming cost V 8 bases and J 2 bases, with 10 bases left between them. In germline, CDR1 is SGHTA, CDR2 FQGNSA. The CDR3 here is CASASGPGNTIYF. CDR3 coding DNA: TGTGCCAGCGCTTCGGGTCCTGGAAACACCATATATTTT.

The chain combines TRBV9 with TRBJ2-1; 10 bases line up with TRBD2. The CDR3 runs to 16 residues. Trimming removed 3 bases from V and 3 bases from J; junction bases left unmatched: 6. The germline V gene encodes CDR1 SGDLS and CDR2 YYNGEE. The CDR3 is CASSAARTSGYNEQFF. The CDR3 nucleotides read TGTGCCAGCAGCGCCGCTAGGACTAGCGGCTACAATGAGCAGTTCTTC.

The chain carries TRBV7-2 and TRBJ1-4; a weak D match, TRBD1 (6 bases). This CDR3 region has 13 residues. Germline CDR1 and CDR2: SGHTA and FQGNSA. V gave up 4 bases and J gave up 10 bases, with 13 bases separating them. CDR3 residues: CASSSGTIGKLFF. The CDR3 nucleotides are TGTGCCAGCAGCTCCGGGACAATCGGAAAACTGTTTTTT.

J is TRBJ2-1 and V is TRBV7-2; 11 nucleotides agree with TRBD2. The V gene end was trimmed by 3 bases and the J gene end by 4 bases; junction bases not matched to a gene: 8. This CDR3 region has 17 residues. Germline CDR1 reads SGHTA; CDR2 reads FQGNSA. The CDR3 bases are TGTGCCAGCAGCTTTACTAGCGGGAGTTGGGGTTACAATGAGCAGTTCTTC. It yields the protein CASSFTSGSWGYNEQFF.

The chain combines TRBV6-5 with TRBJ1-1; D remains ambiguous. The CDR3 runs to 13 residues. V lost 2 bases and J lost 4, with 8 bases in between. Germline CDR1 and CDR2: MNHEY and SVGAGI. DNA for the CDR3: TGTGCCAGCAGTTACGGTTCGAGCACTGAAGCTTTCTTT. It codes for CASSYGSSTEAFF.

This clone has only one observation. V usage is TRBV5-4 and J usage is TRBJ1-2, with 7 bases fitting TRBD1. CDR3 length: 14 amino acids. The V segment lost 0 bases and the J segment 4 bases; nucleotides outside the gene matches: 3. Germline V gene lookup returns CDR1 SGHNT and CDR2 YYREEE (reference sequence). The DNA of the CDR3 is TGTGCCAGCAGCTTGGGGACAGGAAGCTATGGCTACACCTTC. The encoded protein is CASSLGTGSYGYTF.

The chain carries TRBV2 and TRBJ2-3; TRBD2 is a possible D gene (7 bases). Germline values: CDR1 SNHLY, CDR2 FYNNEI. V lost 1 base, J lost 1 base, and 12 bases lay in between. The CDR3 spans 16 residues. As DNA, the CDR3 is TGTGCCAGCAGTGAAGGACGGGGGGCCGGCACAGATACGCAGTATTTT. Encoded protein: CASSEGRGAGTDTQYF.

The gene calls are TRBV5-4 and TRBJ2-1; 7 nucleotides line up with TRBD2. Germline V gives CDR1 SGHNT, CDR2 YYREEE (reference sequence). This CDR3 has 14 residues. V was pared by 5 bases and J by 10 bases, with 12 bases of the junction left unmatched. The CDR3 region has the DNA TGTGCCAGCAGTGATGGGCGGGAGCTTGAGGAGCAGTTCTTC. Amino acids: CASSDGRELEEQFF.

The chain is built from TRBV18 and TRBJ2-5; D is unresolved. The V gene lost 3 bases and the J gene lost 2 bases, with 10 bases spanning the gap. This CDR3 has 14 residues. Germline-derived CDR1 and CDR2 are KGHSH and LQKENI. The CDR3 sequence: CASSPTAGQETQYF. The DNA of the CDR3 is TGTGCCAGCTCACCTACAGCAGGACAAGAGACCCAGTACTTC.

V gene TRBV23-1 combines with J gene TRBJ1-5; 7 bases map to TRBD1. TRBV23-1 is classed as an ORF, of uncertain function. This CDR3 has 15 residues. The V and J ends lost 3 bases and 0 bases, in that order; junction bases with no gene match: 2. The CDR3 bases are TGCGCCAGCAGTCAGGGACAGAGTAGCAATCAGCCCCAGCATTTT. Protein product: CASSQGQSSNQPQHF.

The V gene is TRBV5-1, the J gene TRBJ1-6; D is unresolved. Trimming left V 0 bases short and J 7 bases short, with 5 bases between. The CDR3 sequence is 13 residues long. Germline values: CDR1 SGHRS, CDR2 YFSETQ. The CDR3 reads CASSLGQNSPLHF. CDR3 DNA: TGCGCCAGCAGCTTGGGGCAAAATTCACCCCTCCACTTT.

This rearrangement joins TRBV6-1 to TRBJ1-2; 7 nucleotides align to TRBD1. CDR1 MNHNS and CDR2 SASEGT come from the germline V gene. The V segment lost 6 bases and the J segment 3 bases; nucleotides outside the gene matches: 10. The CDR3 is 15 residues long. This CDR3 reads CASRRQGSTDYGYTF. The CDR3 nucleotides read TGTGCCAGCAGGAGACAGGGCTCAACCGACTATGGCTACACCTTC.

The CDR3 DNA reads as TGTGCCAGCAGCTTAGGATCGGGACTCTTGGTGGGGGAAGAGACCCAGTACTTC. It codes for CASSLGSGLLVGEETQYF. The chain combines TRBV7-9 with TRBJ2-5, with D maybe TRBD2 (6 bases). V lost 1 base and J 3 bases, leaving 21 bases between the germline ends. This CDR3 is 18 amino acids long. Germline V CDR1 and CDR2: SEHNR, FQNEAQ (reference sequence).

This rearrangement joins TRBV5-1 to TRBJ2-3, with 7 bases aligning to TRBD2. The CDR3 has 14 residues. V lost 2 bases and J lost 2; bases outside the gene matches: 2. Germline V gene sequence: CDR1 SGHRS, CDR2 YFSETQ. The chain's CDR3 is CASSFSGYTDTQYF. The CDR3 DNA reads TGCGCCAGCAGCTTTAGCGGGTACACAGATACGCAGTATTTT.

The J gene is TRBJ1-5, the V gene TRBV2, with D perhaps matching TRBD1 (6 bases). The CDR3 has 15 amino acids. Germline V gene sequence: CDR1 SNHLY, CDR2 FYNNEI. The germline V and J ends were trimmed by 5 bases and 2 bases, with 13 bases remaining between them. The CDR3 nucleotides read TGTGCCAGCAGTAACAGGGAAGGGGGCAATCAGCCCCAGCATTTT. The encoded protein is CASSNREGGNQPQHF.